This record looks at one TCR beta chain sequence and its context. Its target is unknown. A read error may account for a junction end that differs from germline. The source of the sample is a study of shared clonotypes between healthy human individuals. On the study more broadly: Three plates each covered CD4 naive and memory; CD8 naive two, CD8 memory one.

The CDR3 loop spans 16 amino acids. CDR1 is LGHNA, CDR2 YSLEER, per germline. Authors' processing steps: Filtering of immunoSEQ junctional sequences could not match full-length read filtering. The method was immunoSEQ multiplex PCR; TCRdb's version includes in-frame clones alone and lacks a portion of them. D and trimming come from the DNA, and the V and J calls and clone size come from that table. The profile covers millions of clones, with roughly 95% appearing a single time and 0.13% taken by the ten largest. Points from the study as a whole: Clonotype sharing among donors was thought likely to change with sequencing depth.

This receptor was taken from a man between 18 and 35 years old in good health. The source material was naive CD4+ T cells sorted from blood. As for subset: CD45RA+ positively selected. V usage is TRBV4-3 and J usage is TRBJ2-7; D gene uncertain. DNA for the CDR3: TGCGCCAGCAGCCCGATTGTAGTTTTGGGTACCTACAAGCAGTACTTC. This encodes CASSPIVVLGTYKQYF.